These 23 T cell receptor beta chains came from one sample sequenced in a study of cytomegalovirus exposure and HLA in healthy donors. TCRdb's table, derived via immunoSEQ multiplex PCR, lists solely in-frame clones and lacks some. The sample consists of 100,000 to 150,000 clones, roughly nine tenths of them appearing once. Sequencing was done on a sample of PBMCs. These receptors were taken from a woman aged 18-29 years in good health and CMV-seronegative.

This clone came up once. The CDR3 bases are TGCAGCGCCACGCCAAGGACAGGGGGCGCCAATGAGCAGTTCTTC. The encoded protein is CSATPRTGGANEQFF. The V call is TRBV29-1, the J call TRBJ2-1, with TRBD1 identical over 11 bases. Germline CDR1 is SQVTM and CDR2 is ANQGSEA. The CDR3 totals 15 residues. Trimming took 7 bases from V and 6 from J; bases not matched to a gene: 11.

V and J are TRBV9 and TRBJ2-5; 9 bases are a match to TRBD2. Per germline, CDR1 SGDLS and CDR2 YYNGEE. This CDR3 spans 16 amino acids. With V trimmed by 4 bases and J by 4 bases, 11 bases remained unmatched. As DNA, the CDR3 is TGTGCCAGCAGCCCCCGGGTAGCGGGGGAGAGAGAGACCCAGTACTTC. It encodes CASSPRVAGERETQYF. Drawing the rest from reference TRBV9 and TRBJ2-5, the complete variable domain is DSGVTQTPKHLITATGQRVTLRCSPRSGDLSVYWYQQSLDQGLQFLIQYYNGEERAKGNILERFSAQQFPDLHSELNLSSLELGDSALYFCASSPRVAGERETQYFGPGTRLLVL.

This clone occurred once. The CDR3: CASSTGTAGEGYGYTF. For the CDR3, the DNA is TGTGCCAGCAGCACGGGGACAGCGGGTGAGGGCTATGGCTACACCTTC. The chain carries TRBV7-6 and TRBJ1-2; TRBD1 aligns across 7 bases. CDR3 size: 16 residues. Germline lookup yields CDR1 SGHVS and CDR2 FNYEAQ. V dropped 5 bases and J dropped 4; count of bases not matched to a gene: 13.

DNA of the CDR3: TGTGCCAGCATGAGACAAGAGATGAACACCGGGGAGCTGTTTTTT. This translates into CASMRQEMNTGELFF. The chain carries TRBV6-1 and TRBJ2-2, with no clear D. CDR3 length: 15 residues. Germline V CDR1 and CDR2: MNHNS, SASEGT. The V end was cut by 7 bases, the J end by 1 base, with 13 bases between.

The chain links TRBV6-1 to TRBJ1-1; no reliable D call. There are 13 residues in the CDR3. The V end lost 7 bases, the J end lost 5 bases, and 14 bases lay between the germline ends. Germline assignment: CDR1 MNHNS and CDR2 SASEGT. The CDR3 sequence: CASTPAAVTEAFF. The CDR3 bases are TGTGCCAGCACTCCTGCTGCAGTGACTGAAGCTTTCTTT.

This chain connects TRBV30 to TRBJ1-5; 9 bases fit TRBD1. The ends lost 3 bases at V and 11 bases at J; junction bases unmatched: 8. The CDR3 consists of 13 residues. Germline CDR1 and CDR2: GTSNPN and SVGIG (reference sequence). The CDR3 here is CAWSGQGFLTQHF. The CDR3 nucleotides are TGTGCCTGGAGCGGACAGGGGTTTTTGACCCAGCATTTT.

The chain's CDR3 is CASSPHRQGATSGYTF. DNA for the CDR3: TGTGCCAGCAGTCCCCACCGACAGGGGGCCACATCCGGCTACACCTTC. The V call is TRBV27, the J call TRBJ1-2, with 10 bases identical to TRBD1. The CDR3 spans 16 residues. CDR1 is MNHEY, CDR2 SMNVEV, per germline (reference sequence). Trimming at V came to 5 bases and at J to 8 bases, leaving 14 bases not matched to a gene.

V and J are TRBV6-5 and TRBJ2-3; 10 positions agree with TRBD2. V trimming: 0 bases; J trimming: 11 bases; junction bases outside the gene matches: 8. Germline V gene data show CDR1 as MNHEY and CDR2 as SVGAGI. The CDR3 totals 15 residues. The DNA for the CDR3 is TGTGCCAGCAGTTACTCGAGTAGCGGGGGGAACAAGCAGTATTTT. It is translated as CASSYSSSGGNKQYF.

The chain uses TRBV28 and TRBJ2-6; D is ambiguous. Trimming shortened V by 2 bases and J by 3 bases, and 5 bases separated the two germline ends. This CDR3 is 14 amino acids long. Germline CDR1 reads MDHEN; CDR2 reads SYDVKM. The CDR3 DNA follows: TGTGCCAGCAGTTTACAGTTTGGGGCCAACGTCCTGACTTTC. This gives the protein CASSLQFGANVLTF.

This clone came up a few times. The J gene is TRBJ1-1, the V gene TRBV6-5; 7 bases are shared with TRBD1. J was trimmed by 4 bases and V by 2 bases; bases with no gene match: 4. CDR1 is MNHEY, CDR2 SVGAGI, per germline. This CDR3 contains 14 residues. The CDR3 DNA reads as TGTGCCAGCAGTTACCAGGGGGTCGGCACTGAAGCTTTCTTT. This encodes CASSYQGVGTEAFF.

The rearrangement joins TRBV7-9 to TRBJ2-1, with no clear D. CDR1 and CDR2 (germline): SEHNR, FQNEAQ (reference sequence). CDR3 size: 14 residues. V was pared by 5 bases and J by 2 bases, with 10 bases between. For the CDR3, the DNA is TGTGCCAGCAGCGGCCTCGCCACCTACAATGAGCAGTTCTTC. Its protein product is CASSGLATYNEQFF.

CDR3 amino acids: CASSLEGYGSGQYF. The CDR3 DNA reads TGTGCCAGCAGTTTAGAGGGATATGGTTCTGGGCAGTACTTC. This chain connects TRBV28 to TRBJ2-7, with D tentatively TRBD2 (5 bases). Germline V gene lookup returns CDR1 MDHEN and CDR2 SYDVKM. V gave up 2 bases and J gave up 9 bases, with 17 bases separating them. This CDR3 comprises 14 residues.

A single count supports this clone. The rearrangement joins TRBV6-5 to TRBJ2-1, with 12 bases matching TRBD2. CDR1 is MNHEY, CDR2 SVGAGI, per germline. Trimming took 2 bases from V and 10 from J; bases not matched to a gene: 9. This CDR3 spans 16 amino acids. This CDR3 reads CASSYARTSGVREQFF. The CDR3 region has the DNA TGTGCCAGCAGTTACGCCCGGACTAGCGGGGTTAGGGAGCAGTTCTTC.

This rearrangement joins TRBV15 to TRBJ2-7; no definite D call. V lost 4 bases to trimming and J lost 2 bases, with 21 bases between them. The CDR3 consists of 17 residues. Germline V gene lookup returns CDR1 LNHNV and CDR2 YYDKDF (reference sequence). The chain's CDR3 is CATSKESKVLLTYEQYF. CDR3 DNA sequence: TGTGCCACCAGCAAAGAATCAAAAGTCCTACTTACCTACGAGCAGTACTTC.

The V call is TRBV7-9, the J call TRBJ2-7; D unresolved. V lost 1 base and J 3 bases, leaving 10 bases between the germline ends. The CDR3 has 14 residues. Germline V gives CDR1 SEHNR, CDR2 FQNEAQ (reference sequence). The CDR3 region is CASSLVSTNYEQYF. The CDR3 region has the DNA TGTGCCAGCAGCTTAGTGTCTACCAACTACGAGCAGTACTTC. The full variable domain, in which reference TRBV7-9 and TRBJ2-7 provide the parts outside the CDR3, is DTGVSQNPRHKITKRGQNVTFRCDPISEHNRLYWYRQTLGQGPEFLTYFQNEAQLEKSRLLSDRFSAERPKGSFSTLEIQRTEQGDSAMYLCASSLVSTNYEQYFGPGTRLTVT.

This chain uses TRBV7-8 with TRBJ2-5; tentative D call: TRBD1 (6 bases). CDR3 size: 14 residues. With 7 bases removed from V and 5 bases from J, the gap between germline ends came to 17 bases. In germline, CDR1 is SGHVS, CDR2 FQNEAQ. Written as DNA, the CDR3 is TGTGCCAGCACGGCCTTACAGGGTTTGGAGACCCAGTACTTC. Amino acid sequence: CASTALQGLETQYF.

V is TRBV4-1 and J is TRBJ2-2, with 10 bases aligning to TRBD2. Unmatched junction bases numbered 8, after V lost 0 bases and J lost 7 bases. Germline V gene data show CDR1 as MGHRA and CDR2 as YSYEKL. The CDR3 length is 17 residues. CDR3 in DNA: TGCGCCAGCAGCCAAGAGGCGAGTAGCGGGGGGATCGGGGAGCTGTTTTTT. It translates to CASSQEASSGGIGELFF.

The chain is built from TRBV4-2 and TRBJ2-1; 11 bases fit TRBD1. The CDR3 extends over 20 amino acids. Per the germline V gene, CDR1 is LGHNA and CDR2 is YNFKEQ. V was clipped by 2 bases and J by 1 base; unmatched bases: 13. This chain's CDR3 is CASSQTTGQGAGGSYNEQFF. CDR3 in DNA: TGTGCCAGCAGCCAAACTACAGGACAGGGGGCAGGGGGGTCCTACAATGAGCAGTTCTTC.

In nucleotides, the CDR3 is TGTGCCAGCAGTTTATCGGCCCTGTCGACCTACGAGCAGTACTTC. This gives the protein CASSLSALSTYEQYF. The rearrangement uses TRBV27 and TRBJ2-7, with D unresolved. The V end lost 0 bases, the J end lost 2 bases, and 11 bases lay between the germline ends. CDR3 size: 15 residues. The germline V gene encodes CDR1 MNHEY and CDR2 SMNVEV (reference sequence).

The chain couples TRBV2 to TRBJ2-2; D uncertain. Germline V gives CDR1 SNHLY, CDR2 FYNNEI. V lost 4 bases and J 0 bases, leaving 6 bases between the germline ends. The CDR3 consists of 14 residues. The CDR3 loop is CASSGHANTGELFF. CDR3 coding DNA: TGTGCCAGCAGTGGACACGCGAACACCGGGGAGCTGTTTTTT.

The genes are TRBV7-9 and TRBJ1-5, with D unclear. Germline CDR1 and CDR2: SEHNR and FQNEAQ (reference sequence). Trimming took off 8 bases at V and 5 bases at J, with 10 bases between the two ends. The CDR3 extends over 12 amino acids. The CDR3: CASRRGDQPQHF. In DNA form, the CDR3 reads TGTGCCAGCCGCCGCGGAGATCAGCCCCAGCATTTT.

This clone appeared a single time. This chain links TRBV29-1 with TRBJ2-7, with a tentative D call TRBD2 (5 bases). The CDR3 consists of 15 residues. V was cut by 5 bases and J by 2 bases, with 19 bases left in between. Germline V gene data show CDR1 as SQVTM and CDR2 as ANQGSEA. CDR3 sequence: CSVILETTGAYEQYF. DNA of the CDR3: TGCAGCGTTATCCTCGAGACGACCGGGGCCTACGAGCAGTACTTC.

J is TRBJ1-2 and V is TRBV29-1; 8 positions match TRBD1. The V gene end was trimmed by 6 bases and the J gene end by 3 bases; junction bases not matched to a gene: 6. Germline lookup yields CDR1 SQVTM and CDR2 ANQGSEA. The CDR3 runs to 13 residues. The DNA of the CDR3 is TGCAGCGTAGACAGGGGACCCGACTATGGCTACACCTTC. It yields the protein CSVDRGPDYGYTF.